This T cell receptor beta chain was captured by sequencing in a study of CD8 T cells in ankylosing spondylitis. Overall study findings and caveats: Those disease-linked clones were CD8+; they were also relatively rare in peripheral blood.

Preparation of TCR beta libraries was done by quantitative 5'-RACE with molecular barcodes. Each CDR3 protein gets one entry after TCRdb re-called the 5' RACE reads with MiXCR. The sample holds 150,000 to 200,000 distinct CDR3 sequences; 10% to 15% are singletons and the top ten take approximately 10%. About this clonotype: Its antigen is unidentified. One end of the junction varies from germline; a read error may be responsible.

CDR3 size: 11 residues. CDR1 and CDR2 (germline): MNHEY, SMNVEV (reference sequence). The sample taken for sequencing was blood, either unsorted or a sorted T cell fraction (not recorded which). This clonotype was sampled from a female donor with ankylosing spondylitis or in good health (not recorded which). The chain recombines TRBV27 with TRBJ2-5, with D uncertain. As DNA, the CDR3 is TGTGCCAGCAGTCTAGAAGAGACCCAGCACTTC. Encoded protein: CASSLEETQHF.